This entry features one T cell receptor (beta chain) sequence. Repertoires were generated with immunoSEQ multiplex PCR, while TCRdb's copy carries only in-frame clones and drops some. The profile shows around 2,000,000 clones, 85% to 95% of them singletons. The data stem from a study of shared clonotypes between healthy human individuals. Whole-study context: Donor ages ranged 18 to 49 years: a couple of women, a few men.

Terminally differentiated effector memory CD45RA+ cells were left out of the naive CD8 fraction, which was CD45RO-negative and positively selected for CCR7. The receptor comes from a man between 18 and 29 years old in good health. Some clones in this sample may be carry-over from other donors' samples. The sequenced material came from naive CD8+ T cells from PBMCs.

The CDR3 bases are TGTGCCAGCAGCTGGGGGACCACAGATACGCAGTATTTT. Translated: CASSWGTTDTQYF. V and J are TRBV5-6 and TRBJ2-3; tentatively, D is TRBD1 or TRBD2 (5 bases each). V was shortened by 3 bases and J by 2 bases, with 7 bases between the two germline ends. The germline CDR1 and CDR2 sequences are SGHDT and YYEEEE. The CDR3 contains 13 residues. The full variable domain, its missing parts supplied by reference TRBV5-6 and TRBJ2-3, is DAGVTQSPTHLIKTRGQQVTLRCSPKSGHDTVSWYQQALGQGPQFIFQYYEEEERQRGNFPDRFSGHQFPNYSSELNVNALLLGDSALYLCASSWGTTDTQYFGPGTRLTVL.